The rows below give T cell receptor beta chains drawn from one sample of a study of T-cell memory formation after mild COVID-19. TCRdb re-derived calls from the 5' RACE reads in MiXCR, one entry per CDR3 protein. The sample contains some 180,000 distinct CDR3 sequences, less than 20% of which appear only once. Sequencing used PBMCs or a T cell subset sorted from them (not recorded which). These receptors originate from a man between 18 and 29 years old who had mild COVID-19 (a few samples of this study predate the infection). Cell type and time point are not known. Each CDR3 is given with its conserved first and last residue. D genes are given only for firm matches. The listing skips clone size in some rows; elsewhere it reads once, few, many or a size class.

clone size: once
D gene: NA
V gene: TRBV7-3
J gene: TRBJ1-2
CDR3 DNA: TGTGCCAGCAGCTCCGCGCACATCGGGGGCTACACCTTC
CDR3 protein: CASSSAHIGGYTF

clone size: NA
D gene: NA
V gene: TRBV2
J gene: TRBJ1-1
CDR3 DNA: TGTGCCAGCAGTGAAAGCCGTTTGAACACTGAAGCTTTCTTT
CDR3 protein: CASSESRLNTEAFF

clone size: NA
D gene: NA
V gene: TRBV6-6
J gene: TRBJ2-2
CDR3 DNA: TGTGCCAGCAGTTACCGGGGGGCTCCCACCGGGGAGCTGTTTTTT
CDR3 protein: CASSYRGAPTGELFF

clone size: few
D gene: NA
V gene: TRBV11-2
J gene: TRBJ2-5
CDR3 DNA: TGTGCCAGCAGCTTGTCTCCCGCCCTAGCTCTGGAGACCCAGTACTTC
CDR3 protein: CASSLSPALALETQYF

clone size: once
D gene: NA
V gene: TRBV10-3
J gene: TRBJ2-7
CDR3 DNA: TGTGCCATCAGGGCTGAGCCGTGGCAGGGGCCCAACGAGCAGTACTTC
CDR3 protein: CAIRAEPWQGPNEQYF

clone size: many
D gene: NA
V gene: TRBV3-1
J gene: TRBJ2-7
CDR3 DNA: TGTGCCAGCAGCCCCAGCGGTTACGAGCAGTACTTC
CDR3 protein: CASSPSGYEQYF

clone size: few
D gene: TRBD1
V gene: TRBV7-2
J gene: TRBJ1-1
CDR3 DNA: TGTGCCAGCAGCCCACTTGGGACAGGGGTTTCAGCTTTCTTT
CDR3 protein: CASSPLGTGVSAFF

clone size: NA
D gene: NA
V gene: TRBV28
J gene: TRBJ2-5
CDR3 DNA: TGTGCCAGCAGTCCCCCTCAAGAGACCCAGTACTTC
CDR3 protein: CASSPPQETQYF

clone size: NA
D gene: NA
V gene: TRBV29-1
J gene: TRBJ2-5
CDR3 DNA: TGCAGCGCCGCGAGCGGGACACAAGAGACCCAGTACTTC
CDR3 protein: CSAASGTQETQYF

clone size: many
D gene: TRBD1
V gene: TRBV5-1
J gene: TRBJ1-6
CDR3 DNA: TGCGCCAGCAGCTTGGACAGGGGGAATTCACCCCTCCACTTT
CDR3 protein: CASSLDRGNSPLHF

clone size: once
D gene: TRBD1
V gene: TRBV12-3/TRBV12-4
J gene: TRBJ1-2
CDR3 DNA: TGTGCCAGCAGGACCGGGACAGGGAACTATGGCTACACCTTC
CDR3 protein: CASRTGTGNYGYTF

clone size: NA
D gene: TRBD2
V gene: TRBV10-2
J gene: TRBJ2-7
CDR3 DNA: TGCGCCAGCAGTGGCCTAGCGGGGGTTTACGAGCAGTACTTC
CDR3 protein: CASSGLAGVYEQYF

clone size: few
D gene: NA
V gene: TRBV11-2
J gene: TRBJ2-3
CDR3 DNA: TGTGCCAGCAGCTTAGTTGGGTCTAGCAGGTACACAGATACGCAGTATTTT
CDR3 protein: CASSLVGSSRYTDTQYF

clone size: NA
D gene: TRBD1
V gene: TRBV10-3
J gene: TRBJ1-2
CDR3 DNA: TGTGCCATCAGTGAGCAAGGGGGCAGCTATGGCTACACCTTC
CDR3 protein: CAISEQGGSYGYTF

clone size: NA
D gene: NA
V gene: TRBV12-3/TRBV12-4
J gene: TRBJ1-5
CDR3 DNA: TGTGCCAGCAGTTACAGGGAGAGGGTTAGGCCTATGACTCAGCCCCAGCATTTT
CDR3 protein: CASSYRERVRPMTQPQHF

clone size: NA
D gene: TRBD1
V gene: TRBV18
J gene: TRBJ2-1
CDR3 DNA: TGTGCCAGCTCACCAACATCGATACAGGGGGAGCAGTTCTTC
CDR3 protein: CASSPTSIQGEQFF

clone size: few
D gene: TRBD2
V gene: TRBV11-2
J gene: TRBJ2-3
CDR3 DNA: TGTGCCAGCAGCTTAGTGGCGCAGCGGGGGGCCGGGCAAGATACGCAGTATTTT
CDR3 protein: CASSLVAQRGAGQDTQYF

clone size: NA
D gene: TRBD1
V gene: TRBV18
J gene: TRBJ2-3
CDR3 DNA: TGTGCCAGCTCACCACCATCCTCGAGGGGGCGTGTTTCGGATACGCAGTATTTT
CDR3 protein: CASSPPSSRGRVSDTQYF

clone size: NA
D gene: NA
V gene: TRBV5-1
J gene: TRBJ2-3
CDR3 DNA: TGCGCCAGCGGTGAACTCCTGGATACGCAGTATTTT
CDR3 protein: CASGELLDTQYF

clone size: NA
D gene: NA
V gene: TRBV5-1
J gene: TRBJ1-1
CDR3 DNA: TGCGCCAGCAGCACCGGACCGAGTAACACTGAAGCTTTCTTT
CDR3 protein: CASSTGPSNTEAFF

clone size: many
D gene: TRBD2
V gene: TRBV7-6
J gene: TRBJ2-3
CDR3 DNA: TGTGCCAGCAGCTTAGATACTAGCGGGGCTGCAGATACGCAGTATTTT
CDR3 protein: CASSLDTSGAADTQYF

clone size: few
D gene: NA
V gene: TRBV20-1
J gene: TRBJ2-1
CDR3 DNA: TGCAGTGCTAGAGATCCGGCAGCCCCTGGCGATGAGCAGTTCTTC
CDR3 protein: CSARDPAAPGDEQFF

clone size: many
D gene: NA
V gene: TRBV5-1
J gene: TRBJ1-5
CDR3 DNA: TGCGCCAGCAGCCCGGGAGGAGGGAATCAGCCCCAGCATTTT
CDR3 protein: CASSPGGGNQPQHF

clone size: few
D gene: TRBD2
V gene: TRBV9
J gene: TRBJ2-1
CDR3 DNA: TGTGCCAGCAGCGTAGCTACCAGCGGGGGGAGGAATGAGCAGTTCTTC
CDR3 protein: CASSVATSGGRNEQFF

clone size: NA
D gene: NA
V gene: TRBV29-1
J gene: TRBJ2-1
CDR3 DNA: TGCAGCGGTGCGCCAGGCGTCTCTAATGAGCAGTTCTTC
CDR3 protein: CSGAPGVSNEQFF